Below, 11 T cell receptor beta chains from the same sample are listed, as sequenced in a study of shared clonotypes between healthy human individuals. Sequenced by immunoSEQ multiplex PCR; TCRdb stores in-frame clones only, minus some. The profile shows 500,000 to 650,000 clones, roughly four fifths of them singletons. Sequencing was performed on PBMCs. These receptors came from a woman aged 40 to 50 in good health. Some clones in this sample may be carry-over from other donors' samples.

The chain carries TRBV28 and TRBJ1-5; D is undetermined. Per the germline V gene, CDR1 is MDHEN and CDR2 is SYDVKM. With 5 bases removed from V and 4 bases from J, the gap between germline ends came to 9 bases. The CDR3 contains 13 residues. The CDR3 region is CASSDTINQPQHF. As DNA, the CDR3 is TGTGCCAGCAGTGACACGATTAATCAGCCCCAGCATTTT.

This clone has a handful of counts. This chain uses TRBV29-1 with TRBJ2-1; 8 nucleotides align to TRBD2. The germline V gene has CDR1 SQVTM and CDR2 ANQGSEA. V lost 5 bases to trimming and J lost 4 bases; unmatched junction nucleotides: 7. The CDR3 runs to 14 residues. CDR3: CSVRGAGEYNEQFF. The DNA for the CDR3 is TGCAGCGTTCGAGGAGCGGGAGAGTACAATGAGCAGTTCTTC.

The chain combines TRBV4-1 with TRBJ1-1; D is possibly TRBD1 (6 bases). Trimming shortened V by 3 bases and J by 6 bases, and 17 bases separated the two germline ends. Germline V lookup: CDR1 MGHRA, CDR2 YSYEKL. The CDR3 consists of 15 residues. The CDR3 coding sequence is TGCGCCAGCAGCCAGACGACAGGAAGAGGACCTGAAGCTTTCTTT. This encodes CASSQTTGRGPEAFF.

This clone was picked up a small number of times. The V and J genes are TRBV28 and TRBJ1-5, with D perhaps matching TRBD1 (6 bases). The CDR3 length is 13 residues. V was shortened by 1 base and J by 15 bases, with 16 bases between the two germline ends. Per the germline V gene, CDR1 is MDHEN and CDR2 is SYDVKM. CDR3 protein: CASSLYGNRVPHF. The CDR3 nucleotides are TGTGCCAGCAGTTTATATGGCAACAGGGTTCCGCATTTT.

This clone was seen a few times. The rearrangement links TRBV5-6 to TRBJ1-1; perhaps TRBD1 as D (6 bases). Trimming took 5 bases from V and 7 from J, leaving 12 bases between them. The germline CDR1 and CDR2 sequences are SGHDT and YYEEEE. The CDR3 consists of 12 residues. CDR3 DNA sequence: TGTGCCAGCAGTCTTCAGGGGTATGAAGCTTTCTTT. Residues: CASSLQGYEAFF.

The chain carries TRBV4-3 and TRBJ1-2; 10 nucleotides match TRBD1. This CDR3 is built from 17 residues. Germline CDR1 and CDR2: LGHNA and YSLEER. The trim removed 4 bases at V and 5 bases at J, leaving 13 bases unmatched. CDR3 coding DNA: TGCGCCAGCAGCCGACAACGACAGGGGGCCCAACCTTATGGCTACACCTTC. This encodes CASSRQRQGAQPYGYTF.

The genes are TRBV5-1 and TRBJ2-2, with D unresolved. The CDR3 consists of 15 residues. The germline V and J ends were trimmed by 6 bases and 0 bases, with 12 bases remaining between them. The germline V gene encodes CDR1 SGHRS and CDR2 YFSETQ. The CDR3 nucleotides read TGCGCCAGCACCCCGGACCATACGAACACCGGGGAGCTGTTTTTT. It codes for CASTPDHTNTGELFF.

For the CDR3, the DNA is TGTGCCTGGAGTACATTGGAGAGCTCCTACGAGCAGTACTTC. Amino acid sequence: CAWSTLESSYEQYF. The chain links TRBV30 to TRBJ2-7; D is uncertain. Germline loops: CDR1 GTSNPN, CDR2 SVGIG (reference sequence). CDR3 length: 14 residues. V lost 2 bases, J lost 0 bases, and 11 bases lay in between.

This sequence joins TRBV13 and TRBJ1-3, with D maybe TRBD1 (6 bases). The V end lost 5 bases, the J end lost 0 bases, and 14 bases lay between the germline ends. The CDR3 is 16 amino acids. Germline V gene data show CDR1 as PRHDT and CDR2 as FYEKMQ (reference sequence). Here the CDR3 DNA reads TGTGCCAGCAGCCGGGGGGGGCGGCACTCTGGAAACACCATATATTTT. This translates into CASSRGGRHSGNTIYF.

This sequence joins TRBV9 and TRBJ2-3; TRBD2 matches 8 bases. V was clipped by 4 bases and J by 5 bases; unmatched bases: 12. This CDR3 is built from 16 residues. Germline V lookup: CDR1 SGDLS, CDR2 YYNGEE. The CDR3 is CASSRVNGREGDTQYF. CDR3 DNA sequence: TGTGCCAGCAGCCGAGTGAACGGGAGGGAAGGAGATACGCAGTATTTT.

The rearrangement links TRBV7-9 to TRBJ2-3; 7 bases agree with TRBD2. This CDR3 has 14 residues. V lost 7 bases, J lost 7 bases, and 11 bases stayed unmatched. The germline V gene encodes CDR1 SEHNR and CDR2 FQNEAQ (reference sequence). The chain's CDR3 is CASTAGPSGNTQYF. The CDR3, as DNA: TGTGCCAGCACCGCCGGGCCTAGCGGTAATACGCAGTATTTT.